The 32 T cell receptor beta chains presented below share a single source sample, sequenced in a study of blood T cells in healthy people across ages. With a J-beta primer mix and a sample-barcoded 5' primer, a second PCR ran about 7 to 11 cycles. TCRdb re-called the 5' RACE reads with MiXCR, one entry per CDR3 protein. The table lists 1.6 million or so distinct CDR3 sequences, 30% to 35% of them singletons. Source material: blood. These receptors originate from a woman in her twenties or thirties in good health.

This clonotype has a handful of counts. The gene calls are TRBV5-1 and TRBJ1-2; no definite D call. With 0 bases removed from V and 6 bases from J, the gap between germline ends came to 12 bases. The CDR3 covers 14 residues. Per germline, CDR1 SGHRS and CDR2 YFSETQ. The CDR3 loop reads CASSLASRGDGYTF. DNA for the CDR3: TGCGCCAGCAGCTTGGCCAGTCGGGGAGATGGCTACACCTTC.

This clonotype was recorded many times. CDR3 residues: CAISEGDRVSSEQYF. CDR3 in DNA: TGTGCCATCAGTGAAGGGGACAGGGTATCGAGTGAGCAGTACTTC. The gene calls are TRBV10-3 and TRBJ2-7; 9 bases are shared with TRBD1. The germline V gene has CDR1 ENHRY and CDR2 SYGVKD. V was pared by 3 bases and J by 7 bases, with 10 bases of the junction left unmatched. This CDR3 comprises 15 residues.

The chain uses TRBV29-1 and TRBJ2-3; D is perhaps TRBD2 (5 bases). Trimming removed 4 bases at V and 5 bases at J, with 13 bases between. Germline V lookup: CDR1 SQVTM, CDR2 ANQGSEA. The CDR3 is 13 amino acids. In DNA, the CDR3 is TGCAGCGTTGCCGGGCGGGCAAGAGATACGCAGTATTTT. Residues: CSVAGRARDTQYF.

This clonotype appeared a few times. V is TRBV2 and J is TRBJ2-1, with 7 bases fitting TRBD1. The CDR3 extends over 15 amino acids. The V gene end was trimmed by 6 bases and the J gene end by 0 bases; junction bases not matched to a gene: 5. Germline V gene lookup returns CDR1 SNHLY and CDR2 FYNNEI. CDR3 in amino acids: CASRRDSSSYNEQFF. For the CDR3, the DNA is TGTGCCAGCAGGAGGGACAGCAGCTCCTACAATGAGCAGTTCTTC. Full variable domain (remainder filled in from reference TRBV2 and TRBJ2-1): EPEVTQTPSHQVTQMGQEVILRCVPISNHLYFYWYRQILGQKVEFLVSFYNNEISEKSEIFDDQFSVERPDGSNFTLKIRSTKLEDSAMYFCASRRDSSSYNEQFFGPGTRLTVL.

About this clonotype itself: A much larger clone is a single base away; this may be a read error. Here the CDR3 DNA reads TGCGCCAGCAGCTCGCCGCCCGGGACTAGCGGGGAAGGGGTCTACAATGAGCAGGTCTTC. Its protein is CASSSPPGTSGEGVYNEQVF. This chain joins TRBV4-1 and TRBJ2-1, with 13 positions matching TRBD2. This CDR3 contains 20 residues. Germline V gene data show CDR1 as MGHRA and CDR2 as YSYEKL.

This clonotype turned up a few times. V gene TRBV4-1 combines with J gene TRBJ2-7, with 8 positions matching TRBD2. Trimming removed 0 bases from V and 2 bases from J; junction bases left unmatched: 6. CDR1 and CDR2 (germline): MGHRA, YSYEKL. This CDR3 has 16 residues. CDR3 DNA sequence: TGCGCCAGCAGCCAAGATCGGACTAGCAGCACCTACGAGCAGTACTTC. Amino acid sequence: CASSQDRTSSTYEQYF.

The chain carries TRBV12-3 or TRBV12-4 and TRBJ1-2; 7 bases map to TRBD1. The CDR3 runs 15 residues. Trimming at V came to 6 bases and at J to 4 bases, leaving 11 bases not matched to a gene. The CDR3 is CASSGEGAQVYGYTF. CDR3 nucleotides: TGTGCCAGCAGCGGGGAGGGGGCGCAGGTCTATGGCTACACCTTC.

The V gene is TRBV7-2, the J gene TRBJ1-4; TRBD1 is a possible D gene (6 bases). Between the trimmed V and J ends, which lost 6 bases and 4 bases, there was a span of 12 bases. CDR1 and CDR2 (germline): SGHTA, FQGNSA. There are 14 residues in the CDR3. The CDR3 protein is CASRVDSYNEKLFF. For the CDR3, the DNA is TGTGCCAGCAGAGTGGACAGTTATAATGAAAAACTGTTTTTT.

A remark on this clonotype: One end of the junction does not line up with germline, which may come from a read error. This chain joins TRBV20-1 and TRBJ2-1; possibly TRBD2 for D (5 bases). This CDR3 is built from 16 residues. Germline V lookup: CDR1 DFQATT, CDR2 SNEGSKA (reference sequence). CDR3 amino acids: CGAKGFLAGSYNEQFF. The CDR3 coding sequence is TGCGGTGCTAAGGGATTTTTGGCGGGTTCCTACAATGAGCAGTTCTTC.

The sample holds a few counts of this clonotype. V gene TRBV10-3 combines with J gene TRBJ2-1; TRBD2 agrees at 9 bases. Per germline, CDR1 ENHRY and CDR2 SYGVKD. This CDR3 is built from 15 residues. The J segment lost 6 bases and the V segment lost 4 bases, leaving 7 bases of the junction unmatched. CDR3 nucleotide sequence: TGTGCCATCAGTGGGTCGGCTAGCGGGATCAATGAGCAGTTCTTC. Its translation is CAISGSASGINEQFF.

There are a few counts of this clonotype. CDR3 in DNA: TGTGCCAGCAGCCAAGCCCTTAGCGGGGGGGCCGTACATGAGCAGTTCTTC. Amino acid sequence: CASSQALSGGAVHEQFF. This sequence joins TRBV4-2 and TRBJ2-1; TRBD2 matches at 11 bases. V was pared by 1 base and J by 8 bases, with 10 bases of the junction left unmatched. The CDR3 runs 17 residues. The germline CDR1 and CDR2 sequences are LGHNA and YNFKEQ.

The table lists this clonotype with many counts. The chain combines TRBV5-1 with TRBJ2-5; 9 bases fit TRBD2. J was trimmed by 5 bases and V by 5 bases; bases with no gene match: 4. The CDR3 spans 13 residues. Per germline, CDR1 SGHRS and CDR2 YFSETQ. CDR3: CASSLAGDETQYF. In DNA, the CDR3 is TGCGCCAGCAGTTTAGCGGGAGACGAGACCCAGTACTTC.

In its sample, this clonotype was seen a few times. The chain has TRBV6-6 and TRBJ1-5; 7 positions agree with TRBD1. This CDR3 is built from 15 residues. Germline V gene lookup returns CDR1 MNHNY and CDR2 SVGAGI (reference sequence). Trimming cost V 2 bases and J 2 bases; bases outside gene matches: 3. CDR3 sequence (DNA): TGTGCCAGCAGTTACGGGGACAGTCGCAATCAGCCCCAGCATTTT. It translates to CASSYGDSRNQPQHF.

The chain combines TRBV7-8 with TRBJ1-4, with D unresolved. V was pared by 2 bases and J by 8 bases, with 6 bases between. Germline assignment: CDR1 SGHVS and CDR2 FQNEAQ. The CDR3 has 12 residues. The CDR3 protein is CASSLMKEKLFF. In nucleotides, the CDR3 is TGTGCCAGCAGCTTAATGAAGGAAAAACTGTTTTTT.

The chain links TRBV12-3 or TRBV12-4 to TRBJ2-5; the D gene is possibly TRBD2 (5 bases). This CDR3 is 13 amino acids long. Trimming left V 5 bases short and J 5 bases short, with 12 bases between. The CDR3 loop is CASSPGNRETQYF. In nucleotides, the CDR3 is TGTGCCAGCAGTCCGGGAAACCGGGAGACCCAGTACTTC.

Points on this clonotype: The germline gene is not matched at one end of the junction; a read error may be the cause. V is TRBV20-1 and J is TRBJ1-1; D not resolved. This CDR3 spans 14 amino acids. Looked up from germline, CDR1 is DFQATT and CDR2 is SNEGSKA (reference sequence). In DNA, the CDR3 is TGCAGTGCTAGAGACTCCAAGACGGGCACTGAGGCTTTCTTT. Translated: CSARDSKTGTEAFF.

With respect to this clonotype: This may be a read error: a much more frequent sequence differs by one nucleotide. The chain couples TRBV6-6 to TRBJ2-5; either TRBD1 or TRBD2 may fit D (6 bases each). Germline lookup yields CDR1 MNHNY and CDR2 SVGAGI (reference sequence). This CDR3 has 13 residues. CDR3 region: CASRPGAQDTQYF. DNA for the CDR3: TGTGCCAGCAGGCCGGGGGCCCAAGACACCCAGTACTTC.

This clonotype was seen a few times. The gene calls are TRBV7-2 and TRBJ2-3, with D perhaps matching TRBD2 (6 bases). Trimming took off 5 bases at V and 11 bases at J, with 17 bases between the two ends. The germline gives CDR1 SGHTA, CDR2 FQGNSA. This CDR3 comprises 13 residues. DNA of the CDR3: TGTGCCAGCAGCCGGACTAACGCAGGGAAGCAGTATTTT. It specifies CASSRTNAGKQYF.

This clonotype has only a few counts. Written as DNA, the CDR3 is TGTGCCAGCAGTTACGCCCGACACGATCAAGAGACCCAGTACTTC. This gives the protein CASSYARHDQETQYF. This chain joins TRBV6-6 and TRBJ2-5, with no clear D. The CDR3 has 15 residues. Germline V lookup: CDR1 MNHNY, CDR2 SVGAGI (reference sequence). Trimming shortened V by 2 bases and J by 2 bases, and 12 bases separated the two germline ends.

This clonotype was counted between two and nine times. This chain uses TRBV7-9 with TRBJ2-7; D gene unclear. The germline V and J ends were trimmed by 1 base and 0 bases, with 13 bases remaining between them. In germline, CDR1 is SEHNR, CDR2 FQNEAQ (reference sequence). The length of the CDR3 is 16 residues. The chain's CDR3 is CASSLEGYRFSYEQYF. The CDR3 DNA follows: TGTGCCAGCAGCTTAGAAGGTTATCGTTTCTCCTACGAGCAGTACTTC.

The sample holds a few counts of this clonotype. The chain joins TRBV20-1 to TRBJ1-5; 9 bases match TRBD1. After removal of 3 bases from V and 0 bases from J, the junction contained 12 bases not matched to a gene. The CDR3 sequence is 18 residues long. The germline gives CDR1 DFQATT, CDR2 SNEGSKA (reference sequence). CDR3 protein: CSAREPGQGRYSNQPQHF. DNA for the CDR3: TGCAGTGCTAGGGAACCGGGACAGGGACGCTATAGCAATCAGCCCCAGCATTTT.

CDR3 amino acids: CASISEGTGGFVIGELFF. The CDR3 nucleotides read TGTGCCAGCATTTCAGAGGGGACAGGGGGCTTCGTCATCGGGGAGCTGTTTTTT. V is TRBV12-3 or TRBV12-4 and J is TRBJ2-2; 12 bases align to TRBD1. With V trimmed by 7 bases and J by 7 bases, 16 bases remained unmatched. This CDR3 contains 18 residues.

The J gene is TRBJ2-1, the V gene TRBV24-1, with D hard to call. V was clipped by 1 base and J by 4 bases, with 1 base between them. CDR1 and CDR2 from the germline V gene are KGHDR and SFDVKD. The CDR3 extends over 12 amino acids. In nucleotides, the CDR3 is TGTGCCACCAGTGATTTTTACAATGAGCAGTTCTTC. Translating gives CATSDFYNEQFF.

This chain joins TRBV28 and TRBJ2-2; D tentatively reads TRBD1 or TRBD2 (5 bases each). Germline lookup yields CDR1 MDHEN and CDR2 SYDVKM. Trimming removed 10 bases at V and 1 base at J, with 19 bases between. The CDR3 extends over 16 amino acids. The CDR3 region is CAILSTGPRNTGELFF. CDR3 coding DNA: TGTGCCATACTCTCAACGGGACCCAGGAACACCGGGGAGCTGTTTTTT.

The chain uses TRBV20-1 and TRBJ2-1; 10 positions agree with TRBD1. V lost 2 bases, J lost 9 bases, and 13 bases stayed unmatched. CDR3 length equals 16 residues. CDR1 DFQATT and CDR2 SNEGSKA come from the germline V gene (reference sequence). Written as DNA, the CDR3 is TGCAGTGCTAGATCCCTATCCGGGACAGGGGTTAGTGAGCAGTTCTTC. Translating gives CSARSLSGTGVSEQFF.

This sequence joins TRBV29-1 and TRBJ2-1; no definite D call. The CDR3 sequence is 12 residues long. Germline V gene data show CDR1 as SQVTM and CDR2 as ANQGSEA. The germline V and J ends were trimmed by 7 bases and 5 bases, with 12 bases remaining between them. The CDR3 region is CSARSQDNEQFF. The CDR3 coding sequence is TGCAGCGCTAGGTCCCAAGACAATGAGCAGTTCTTC.

The chain employs TRBV28 and TRBJ1-5; D unresolved. The ends were cut back, 4 bases at V and 7 bases at J, with 8 bases in the middle. The CDR3 contains 12 residues. Germline CDR1 reads MDHEN; CDR2 reads SYDVKM. In DNA form, the CDR3 reads TGTGCCAGCAGTTGGGAGGACCAGCCCCAGCATTTT. The encoded protein is CASSWEDQPQHF.

This clonotype was seen more than once but under ten times. V usage is TRBV10-1 and J usage is TRBJ2-3, with 7 positions matching TRBD2. Germline CDR1 and CDR2: WNHNN and SYGVQD (reference sequence). The CDR3 is 15 amino acids. V trimming: 5 bases; J trimming: 7 bases; junction bases outside the gene matches: 12. The CDR3 sequence is CASSSSGVRPNTQYF. CDR3 DNA sequence: TGCGCCAGCAGTTCCAGCGGGGTCCGACCTAATACGCAGTATTTT.

In its sample, this clonotype was seen a few times. The chain couples TRBV12-5 to TRBJ2-1; TRBD2 is a possible D gene (5 bases). V was pared by 0 bases and J by 9 bases, with 18 bases between. Germline CDR1 LGHNT, CDR2 FRNRAP. CDR3 length equals 16 residues. CDR3 protein: CASGLVHPDSRGEQFF. In nucleotides, the CDR3 is TGTGCTAGTGGTTTGGTACACCCCGACTCCCGGGGTGAGCAGTTCTTC.

There are many counts of this clonotype. The chain links TRBV5-1 to TRBJ2-3, with no clear D. Per the germline V gene, CDR1 is SGHRS and CDR2 is YFSETQ. The CDR3 loop spans 12 amino acids. Trimming stripped 1 base from V and 2 bases from J, with 2 bases between. CDR3 sequence (DNA): TGCGCCAGCAGCTTGACCACAGATACGCAGTATTTT. This encodes CASSLTTDTQYF.

The chain joins TRBV6-6 to TRBJ1-5, with D possibly matching TRBD1 (5 bases). V lost 6 bases, J lost 5 bases, and 17 bases lay in between. Germline loops: CDR1 MNHNY, CDR2 SVGAGI (reference sequence). The CDR3 has 15 amino acids. This CDR3 reads CASSQPGRGDQPQHF. The CDR3 DNA is TGTGCCAGCAGCCAACCAGGGAGGGGAGATCAGCCCCAGCATTTT.

The sample holds a few counts of this clonotype. At one of its ends the junction is not consistent with the germline gene, which may arise from a read error. This sequence joins TRBV2 and TRBJ2-7, with D tentatively TRBD2 (6 bases). Germline assignment: CDR1 SNHLY and CDR2 FYNNEI. This CDR3 has 14 residues. CDR3 sequence reads: CASGDPGRNNEQYF. CDR3 sequence (DNA): TGTGCCAGCGGTGACCCAGGGAGGAACAACGAGCAGTACTTC.